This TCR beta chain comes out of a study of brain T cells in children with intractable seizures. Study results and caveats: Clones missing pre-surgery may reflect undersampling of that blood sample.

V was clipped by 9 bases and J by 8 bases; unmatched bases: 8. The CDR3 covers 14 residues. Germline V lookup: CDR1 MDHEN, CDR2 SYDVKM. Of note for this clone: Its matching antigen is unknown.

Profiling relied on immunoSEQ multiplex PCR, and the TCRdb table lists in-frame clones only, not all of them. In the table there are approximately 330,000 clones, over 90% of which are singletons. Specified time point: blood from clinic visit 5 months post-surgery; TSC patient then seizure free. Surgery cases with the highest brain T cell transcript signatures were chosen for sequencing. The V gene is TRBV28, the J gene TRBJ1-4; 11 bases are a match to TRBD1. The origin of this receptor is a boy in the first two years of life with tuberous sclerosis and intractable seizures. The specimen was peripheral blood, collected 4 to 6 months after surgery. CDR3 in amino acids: CASSTGTGGEKLFF. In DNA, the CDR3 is TGTGCCAGTTCGACCGGGACAGGGGGGGAAAAACTGTTTTTT.